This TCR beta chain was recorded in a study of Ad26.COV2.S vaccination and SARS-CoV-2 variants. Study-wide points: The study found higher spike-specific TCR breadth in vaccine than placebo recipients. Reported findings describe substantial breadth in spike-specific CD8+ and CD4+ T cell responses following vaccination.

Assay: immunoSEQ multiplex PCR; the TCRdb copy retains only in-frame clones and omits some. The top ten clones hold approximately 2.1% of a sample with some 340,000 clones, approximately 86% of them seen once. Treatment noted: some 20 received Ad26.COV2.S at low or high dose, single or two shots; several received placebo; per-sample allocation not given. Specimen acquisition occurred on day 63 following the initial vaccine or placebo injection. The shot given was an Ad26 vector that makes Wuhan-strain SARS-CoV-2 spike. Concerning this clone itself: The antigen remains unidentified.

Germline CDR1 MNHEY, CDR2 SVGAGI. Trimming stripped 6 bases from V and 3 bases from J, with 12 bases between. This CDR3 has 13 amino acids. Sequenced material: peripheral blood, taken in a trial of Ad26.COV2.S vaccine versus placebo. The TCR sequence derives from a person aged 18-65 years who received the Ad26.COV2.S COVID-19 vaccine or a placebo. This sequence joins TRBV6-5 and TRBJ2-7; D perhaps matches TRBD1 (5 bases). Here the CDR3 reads CASRAGNIYEQYF. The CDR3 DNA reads TGTGCCAGCAGGGCAGGGAACATCTACGAGCAGTACTTC.